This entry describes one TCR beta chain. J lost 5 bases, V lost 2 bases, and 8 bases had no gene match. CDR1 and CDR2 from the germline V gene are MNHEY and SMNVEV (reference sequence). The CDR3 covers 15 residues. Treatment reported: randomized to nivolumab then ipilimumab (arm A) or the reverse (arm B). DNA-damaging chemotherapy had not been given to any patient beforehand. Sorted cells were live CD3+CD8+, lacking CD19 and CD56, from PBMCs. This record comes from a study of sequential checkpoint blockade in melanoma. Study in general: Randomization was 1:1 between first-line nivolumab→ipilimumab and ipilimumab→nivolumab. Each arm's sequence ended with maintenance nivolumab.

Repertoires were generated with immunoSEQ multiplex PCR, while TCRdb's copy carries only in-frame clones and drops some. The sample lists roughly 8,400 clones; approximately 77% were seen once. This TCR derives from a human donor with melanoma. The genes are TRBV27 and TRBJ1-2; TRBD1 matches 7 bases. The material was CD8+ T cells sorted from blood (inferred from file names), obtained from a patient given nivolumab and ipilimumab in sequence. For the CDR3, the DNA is TGTGCCAGCAGTTTAGGGTCAGGGGGGTGGTATGGCTACACCTTC. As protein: CASSLGSGGWYGYTF.